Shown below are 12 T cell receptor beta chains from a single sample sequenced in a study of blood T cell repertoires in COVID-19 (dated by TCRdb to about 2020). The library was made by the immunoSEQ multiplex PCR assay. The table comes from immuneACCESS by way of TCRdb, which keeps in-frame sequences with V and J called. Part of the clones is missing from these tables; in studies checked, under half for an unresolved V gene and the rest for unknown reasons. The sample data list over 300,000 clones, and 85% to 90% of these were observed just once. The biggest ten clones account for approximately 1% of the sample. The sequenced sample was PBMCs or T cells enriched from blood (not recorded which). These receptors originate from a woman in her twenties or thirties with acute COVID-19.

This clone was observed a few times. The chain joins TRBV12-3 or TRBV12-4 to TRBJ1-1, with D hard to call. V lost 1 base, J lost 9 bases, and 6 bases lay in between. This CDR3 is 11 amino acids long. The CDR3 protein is CASSLGQKAFF. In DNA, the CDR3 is TGTGCCAGCAGTTTAGGGCAGAAAGCTTTCTTT.

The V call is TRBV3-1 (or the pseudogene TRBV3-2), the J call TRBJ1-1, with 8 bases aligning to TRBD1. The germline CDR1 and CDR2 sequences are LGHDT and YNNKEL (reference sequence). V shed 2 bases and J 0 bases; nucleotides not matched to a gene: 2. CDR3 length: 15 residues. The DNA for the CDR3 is TGTGCCAGCAGCCAAACGGACAGGGTGAACACTGAAGCTTTCTTT. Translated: CASSQTDRVNTEAFF.

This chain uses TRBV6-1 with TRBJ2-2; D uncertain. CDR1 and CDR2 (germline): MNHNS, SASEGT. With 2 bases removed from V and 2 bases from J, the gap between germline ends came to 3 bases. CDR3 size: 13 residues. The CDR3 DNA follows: TGTGCCAGCAGTGAACTTAACACCGGGGAGCTGTTTTTT. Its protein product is CASSELNTGELFF.

The CDR3, as DNA: TGTGCCAGCAGCAGGGAGGGAGGCCAGCCCCAGCATTTT. Translation: CASSREGGQPQHF. This chain uses TRBV2 with TRBJ1-5; tentatively, D is TRBD1 (5 bases). CDR3 length: 13 amino acids. Germline loops: CDR1 SNHLY, CDR2 FYNNEI. Deletions cut 6 bases from V and 7 bases from J, with 13 bases between.

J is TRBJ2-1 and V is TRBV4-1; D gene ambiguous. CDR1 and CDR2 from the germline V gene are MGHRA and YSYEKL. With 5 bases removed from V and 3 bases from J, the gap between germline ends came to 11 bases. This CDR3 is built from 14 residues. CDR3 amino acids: CASSVVNSYNEQFF. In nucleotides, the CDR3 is TGCGCCAGCAGCGTAGTAAACAGCTACAATGAGCAGTTCTTC.

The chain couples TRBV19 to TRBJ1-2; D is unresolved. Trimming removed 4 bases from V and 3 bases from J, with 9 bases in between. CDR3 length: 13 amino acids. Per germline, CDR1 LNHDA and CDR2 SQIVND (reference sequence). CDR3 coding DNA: TGTGCCAGTAGTACCAACTTGGACTATGGCTACACCTTC. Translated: CASSTNLDYGYTF.

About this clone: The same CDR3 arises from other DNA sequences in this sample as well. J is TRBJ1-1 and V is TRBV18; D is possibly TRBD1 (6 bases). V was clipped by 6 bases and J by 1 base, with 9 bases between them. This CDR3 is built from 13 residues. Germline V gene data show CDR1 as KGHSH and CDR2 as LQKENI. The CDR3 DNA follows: TGTGCCAGCTCCCAACAGGGGAACACTGAAGCTTTCTTT. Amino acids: CASSQQGNTEAFF.

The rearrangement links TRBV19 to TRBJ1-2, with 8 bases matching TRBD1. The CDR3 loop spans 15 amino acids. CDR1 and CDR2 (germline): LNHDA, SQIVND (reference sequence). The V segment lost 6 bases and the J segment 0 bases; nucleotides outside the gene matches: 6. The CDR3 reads CASRRTGTTNYGYTF. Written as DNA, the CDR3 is TGTGCCAGTAGAAGGACAGGGACTACTAACTATGGCTACACCTTC.

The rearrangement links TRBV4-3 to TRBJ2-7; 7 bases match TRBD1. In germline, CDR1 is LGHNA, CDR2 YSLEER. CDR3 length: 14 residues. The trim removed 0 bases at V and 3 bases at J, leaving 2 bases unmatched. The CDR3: CASSQEPGGYEQYF. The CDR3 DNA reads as TGCGCCAGCAGCCAAGAACCAGGGGGCTACGAGCAGTACTTC.

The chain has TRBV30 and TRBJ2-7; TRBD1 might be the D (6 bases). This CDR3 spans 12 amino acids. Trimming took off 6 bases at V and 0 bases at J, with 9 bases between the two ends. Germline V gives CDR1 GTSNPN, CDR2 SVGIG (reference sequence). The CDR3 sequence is CACSTGSYEQYF. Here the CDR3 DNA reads TGTGCCTGTTCGACAGGCTCCTACGAGCAGTACTTC.

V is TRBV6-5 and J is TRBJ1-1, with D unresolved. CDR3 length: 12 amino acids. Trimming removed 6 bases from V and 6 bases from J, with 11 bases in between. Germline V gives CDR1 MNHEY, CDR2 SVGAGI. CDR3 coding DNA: TGTGCCAGCAGCGCGACATTATCTGAAGCTTTCTTT. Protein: CASSATLSEAFF.

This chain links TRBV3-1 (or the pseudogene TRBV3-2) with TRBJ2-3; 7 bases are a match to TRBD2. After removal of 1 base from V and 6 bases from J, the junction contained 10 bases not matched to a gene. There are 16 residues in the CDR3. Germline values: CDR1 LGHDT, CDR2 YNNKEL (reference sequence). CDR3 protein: CASSQVGGVPPDTQYF. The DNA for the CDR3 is TGTGCCAGCAGCCAAGTGGGAGGGGTGCCCCCGGATACGCAGTATTTT.